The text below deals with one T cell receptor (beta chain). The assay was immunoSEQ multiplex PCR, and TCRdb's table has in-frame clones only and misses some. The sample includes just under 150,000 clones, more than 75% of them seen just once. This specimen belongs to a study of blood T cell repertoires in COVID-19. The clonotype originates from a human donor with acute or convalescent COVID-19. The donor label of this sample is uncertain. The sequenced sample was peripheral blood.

The CDR3 nucleotides are TGTGCCAGCAGTCGGACAGGGGGGTACACTGAAGCTTTCTTT. Its translation: CASSRTGGYTEAFF. The chain couples TRBV6-5 to TRBJ1-1; TRBD1 aligns across 10 bases. This CDR3 is 14 amino acids long. CDR1 and CDR2 from the germline V gene are MNHEY and SVGAGI. With V trimmed by 5 bases and J by 3 bases, 3 bases remained unmatched.